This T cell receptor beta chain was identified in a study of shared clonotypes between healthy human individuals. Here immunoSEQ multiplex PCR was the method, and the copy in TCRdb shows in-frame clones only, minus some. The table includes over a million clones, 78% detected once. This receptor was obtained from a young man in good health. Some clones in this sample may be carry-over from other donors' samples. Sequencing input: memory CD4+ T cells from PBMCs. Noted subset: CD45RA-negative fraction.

This CDR3 is CASSSGSTNTEAFF. CDR3 coding DNA: TGTGCCAGCAGTTCCGGCTCTACGAACACTGAAGCTTTCTTT. This chain joins TRBV27 and TRBJ1-1; D remains ambiguous. CDR3 size: 14 residues. Germline CDR1 and CDR2: MNHEY and SMNVEV (reference sequence). V was trimmed by 4 bases and J by 1 base, leaving 10 bases between them.